This TCR beta chain was profiled in a study of spatial heterogeneity in lung cancer. Study-wide results and caveats: In tumor T cells, estimated coverage reached 6% to 7% for alpha chains and 12% to 15% for beta chains. In tumors, expanded intratumoral alpha and beta TCR counts tracked mutation counts.

Unmatched junction bases numbered 7, after V lost 3 bases and J lost 2 bases. CDR1 is SGHRS, CDR2 YFSETQ, per germline. The CDR3 contains 15 residues. Noted time point: sample taken at primary tumor resection. This clonotype was observed many times. The antigen remains undetermined. Each molecule of TCR cDNA was tagged with one unique molecular identifier. TCRdb re-analysed the 5' RACE reads in MiXCR, keeping a single row per CDR3 protein. Here the sample spans 15,000 or so distinct CDR3 sequences, approximately 4.5% being singletons. The TCR comes from a female donor with early-stage non-small cell lung cancer. The source was lung tumor tissue, collected at surgery. The V gene is TRBV5-1, the J gene TRBJ2-7, with TRBD1 matching 8 bases. CDR3 sequence (DNA): TGCGCCAGCAGCTATTCCAGGGGGCGAACCTACGAGCAGTACTTC. Its translation: CASSYSRGRTYEQYF.